This T cell receptor (beta chain) was recovered during a study of brain T cells in children with intractable seizures. Clones were read by immunoSEQ multiplex PCR, and TCRdb kept only the in-frame ones, dropping some. The repertoire includes 110,000 or so clones, approximately 94% of them detected once, and around 4.1% sits in the top ten. CDR1 and CDR2 (germline): SGDLS, YYNGEE. This CDR3 spans 17 amino acids. Deletions cut 4 bases from V and 0 bases from J, with 16 bases between. Surgery cases with the highest brain T cell transcript signatures were chosen for sequencing. The genes are TRBV9 and TRBJ2-2, with D possibly TRBD1 on 5 matching bases. This specimen consisted of peripheral blood, obtained at surgery. The receptor's source is a boy younger than two with hemimegalencephaly and intractable seizures. CDR3: CASSPWGVGPNTGELFF. Written as DNA, the CDR3 is TGTGCCAGCAGCCCCTGGGGCGTTGGTCCGAACACCGGGGAGCTGTTTTTT.